These 26 T cell receptor beta chains share one sample of origin, sequenced in a study of blood T cell repertoires in COVID-19. The data were produced by immunoSEQ multiplex PCR, yet TCRdb's version contains in-frame clones alone and is incomplete. The table records roughly 150,000 clones, approximately 79% of them present only once. Sequenced input: peripheral blood. The receptors here all came from a woman older than 75 with acute or convalescent COVID-19.

The chain couples TRBV19 to TRBJ2-1; D uncertain. V lost 3 bases and J lost 9, with 9 bases in between. The CDR3 length is 12 residues. Germline CDR1 reads LNHDA; CDR2 reads SQIVND (reference sequence). This CDR3 is CASSILGAEQFF. The CDR3 coding sequence is TGTGCCAGTAGTATTCTAGGCGCTGAGCAGTTCTTC.

The chain recombines TRBV6-5 with TRBJ2-7; 9 nucleotides match TRBD1. V shed 2 bases and J 8 bases; nucleotides not matched to a gene: 4. This CDR3 has 13 amino acids. Germline V CDR1 and CDR2: MNHEY, SVGAGI. The CDR3 here is CASSYEDRGKQYF. CDR3 coding DNA: TGTGCCAGCAGTTACGAGGACAGGGGCAAGCAGTACTTC.

This clone has just one count. At one of its ends the junction is not consistent with the germline gene, which may arise from a read error. The chain combines TRBV3-1 (or the pseudogene TRBV3-2) with TRBJ2-7; D may be TRBD2 (5 bases). Germline V gene sequence: CDR1 LGHDT, CDR2 YNNKEL (reference sequence). This CDR3 is 12 amino acids long. The CDR3 loop reads CASSHGGVAWNF. CDR3 coding DNA: TGTGCCAGCAGCCACGGCGGAGTAGCGTGGAACTTC.

The rearrangement uses TRBV4-3 and TRBJ1-4; 7 positions agree with TRBD1. The CDR3 is made up of 16 amino acids. V lost 3 bases, J lost 5 bases, and 9 bases stayed unmatched. CDR1 is LGHNA and CDR2 is YSLEER in the germline V gene. Here the CDR3 DNA reads TGCGCCAGCAGCCAGGCCTCTACAGGGGCAAATGAAAAACTGTTTTTT. Protein: CASSQASTGANEKLFF.

The count of this clone is one. The chain employs TRBV29-1 and TRBJ1-1; D unclear. This CDR3 is 14 amino acids long. Per germline, CDR1 SQVTM and CDR2 ANQGSEA. Trimming stripped 0 bases from V and 1 base from J, with 9 bases between. The CDR3, as DNA: TGCAGCGTTGAAGATCGGCGGGGGAACACTGAAGCTTTCTTT. Its protein product is CSVEDRRGNTEAFF.

This chain links TRBV15 with TRBJ2-3; 9 bases align to TRBD2. The V gene end was trimmed by 4 bases and the J gene end by 2 bases; junction bases not matched to a gene: 10. This CDR3 comprises 17 residues. In germline, CDR1 is LNHNV, CDR2 YYDKDF (reference sequence). The CDR3 region has the DNA TGTGCCACCAGCACATCTAGCGGGGCGGCTTCCACAGATACGCAGTATTTT. Its protein is CATSTSSGAASTDTQYF.

The chain carries TRBV24-1 and TRBJ2-7; D uncertain. This CDR3 region has 14 residues. Germline CDR1 reads KGHDR; CDR2 reads SFDVKD. V shed 1 base and J shed 2 bases, with 8 bases lying between them. The CDR3 here is CATSDLAQPYEQYF. CDR3 bases: TGTGCCACCAGTGATTTAGCACAGCCCTACGAGCAGTACTTC.

The rearrangement joins TRBV21-1 to TRBJ2-3; TRBD2 is the table's D call and was not checked against the DNA. TRBV21-1 is a listed pseudogene. The CDR3 has 16 amino acids. The CDR3 sequence is CASSTSGTSGLDTQYF. DNA of the CDR3: TGTGCCAGCAGCACTTCTGGGACTAGCGGTTTGGATACGCAGTATTTT.

The chain is built from TRBV5-1 and TRBJ1-1, with TRBD1 matching over 11 bases. Germline trimming cut 2 bases from V and 0 bases from J; bases unmatched to any gene: 3. CDR1 is SGHRS, CDR2 YFSETQ, per germline. The CDR3 sequence is 16 residues long. The CDR3 nucleotides read TGCGCCAGCAGCTTCGGGACAGGGGGACTGAACACTGAAGCTTTCTTT. Protein: CASSFGTGGLNTEAFF.

The chain combines TRBV10-2 with TRBJ1-2; TRBD1 agrees at 7 bases. CDR1 and CDR2 (germline): WSHSY, SAAADI. The CDR3 runs to 16 residues. V was pared by 4 bases and J by 4 bases, with 12 bases of the junction left unmatched. CDR3 sequence (DNA): TGCGCCAGCAGTGTGAACCGGGACAGCGAATTCTATGGCTACACCTTC. It yields the protein CASSVNRDSEFYGYTF.

This clone was counted only a few times. J is TRBJ2-5 and V is TRBV5-1; TRBD2 matches 10 bases. The V segment lost 4 bases and the J segment 5 bases; nucleotides outside the gene matches: 11. Germline assignment: CDR1 SGHRS and CDR2 YFSETQ. This CDR3 comprises 16 residues. CDR3 in DNA: TGCGCCAGCAGCCTCGAAAGCGGGGGGGCCTGGGAGACCCAGTACTTC. It translates to CASSLESGGAWETQYF.

The genes are TRBV11-2 and TRBJ2-3; 9 bases match TRBD1. Germline V gives CDR1 SGHAT, CDR2 FQNNGV. The ends lost 5 bases at V and 3 bases at J; junction bases unmatched: 6. CDR3 size: 15 residues. CDR3 region: CASSPGQGLTDTQYF. Here the CDR3 DNA reads TGTGCCAGCAGCCCTGGACAGGGGTTAACAGATACGCAGTATTTT.

This chain joins TRBV19 and TRBJ2-7; 7 bases map to TRBD2. J gave up 2 bases and V 6 bases, and 10 bases lay outside the gene matches. CDR1 LNHDA and CDR2 SQIVND come from the germline V gene (reference sequence). CDR3 size: 15 residues. The CDR3, as DNA: TGTGCCAGTAGCGCTGGGCCAGGGAGGGCCTACGAGCAGTACTTC. Translation gives CASSAGPGRAYEQYF.

The J gene is TRBJ2-1, the V gene TRBV15; possible D gene TRBD2, 6 bases. The CDR3 is 15 amino acids. Germline assignment: CDR1 LNHNV and CDR2 YYDKDF (reference sequence). V lost 0 bases and J lost 6, with 12 bases in between. Here the CDR3 reads CATSREAGGVNEQFF. CDR3 DNA sequence: TGTGCCACCAGCAGAGAGGCAGGAGGGGTCAATGAGCAGTTCTTC.

This chain connects TRBV5-1 to TRBJ1-1; TRBD1 might be the D (5 bases). The CDR3 sequence is 15 residues long. CDR1 and CDR2 from the germline V gene are SGHRS and YFSETQ. V was cut by 5 bases and J by 2 bases, with 16 bases left in between. CDR3 DNA: TGCGCCAGCAGGGCGCAGACAGTTAAAAACACTGAAGCTTTCTTT. Amino acids: CASRAQTVKNTEAFF.

V usage is TRBV6-2 or TRBV6-3 and J usage is TRBJ2-1; 9 bases map to TRBD1. This CDR3 has 18 amino acids. The V segment lost 2 bases and the J segment 4 bases; nucleotides outside the gene matches: 12. The V gene's germline CDR1 is MNHEY and CDR2 SVGEGT. The DNA for the CDR3 is TGTGCCAGCAGTTACGACCTCCCCGGGACAGGGACTTACAATGAGCAGTTCTTC. Protein product: CASSYDLPGTGTYNEQFF.

This chain's CDR3 is CASSPVPSNEKLFF. The CDR3 coding sequence is TGTGCCAGCAGCCCCGTCCCCTCTAATGAAAAACTGTTTTTT. V and J are TRBV9 and TRBJ1-4; D gene ambiguous. V was cut by 4 bases and J by 3 bases, with 10 bases left in between. From germline, CDR1 is SGDLS and CDR2 YYNGEE. This CDR3 has 14 residues.

A few counts support this clone. This sequence joins TRBV27 and TRBJ1-6; no reliable D call. CDR1 is MNHEY and CDR2 is SMNVEV in the germline V gene (reference sequence). Trimming left V 2 bases short and J 0 bases short, with 14 bases between. The CDR3 runs 18 residues. The CDR3 DNA sequence: TGTGCCAGCAGTTTACTCTTTGGCCCTGGCTCCTATAATTCACCCCTCCACTTT. It is translated as CASSLLFGPGSYNSPLHF.

The rearrangement joins TRBV5-6 to TRBJ2-4; TRBD2 might be the D (6 bases). V lost 2 bases to trimming and J lost 1 base, with 7 bases between them. CDR1 SGHDT and CDR2 YYEEEE come from the germline V gene. The CDR3 is 14 residues long. CDR3 nucleotides: TGTGCCAGCAGCTTAGGAGGGGCCAAAAACATTCAGTACTTC. Translating it yields CASSLGGAKNIQYF.

V and J are TRBV6-6 and TRBJ2-7, with a weak D call TRBD2 (6 bases). Trimming pared 0 bases from V and 1 base from J, leaving 10 bases between. This CDR3 spans 15 amino acids. Per germline, CDR1 MNHNY and CDR2 SVGAGI (reference sequence). CDR3 in DNA: TGTGCCAGCAGTTACTCGACGGGGGTATCCTACGAGCAGTACTTC. Translation: CASSYSTGVSYEQYF.

The gene calls are TRBV7-2 and TRBJ1-6; 7 nucleotides align to TRBD1. Per the germline V gene, CDR1 is SGHTA and CDR2 is FQGNSA. The J segment lost 9 bases and the V segment lost 2 bases, leaving 7 bases of the junction unmatched. There are 15 residues in the CDR3. DNA for the CDR3: TGTGCCAGCAGCTTAAGACAGGGTCAGGGTTCACCCCTCCACTTT. Residues: CASSLRQGQGSPLHF.

The rearrangement links TRBV6-2 or TRBV6-3 to TRBJ1-1; 8 bases map to TRBD1. V was clipped by 2 bases and J by 2 bases; unmatched bases: 10. Germline-derived CDR1 and CDR2 are MNHEY and SVGEGT. This CDR3 is built from 17 residues. CDR3 loop: CASSYQDRGRLNTEAFF. The CDR3 DNA follows: TGTGCCAGCAGTTACCAAGACAGGGGCCGCCTAAACACTGAAGCTTTCTTT.

This rearrangement joins TRBV6-5 to TRBJ1-4, with D possibly TRBD1 on 6 matching bases. The V gene lost 6 bases and the J gene lost 8 bases, with 16 bases spanning the gap. The CDR3 consists of 14 residues. Germline V CDR1 and CDR2: MNHEY, SVGAGI. CDR3 DNA sequence: TGTGCCAGCAGGCCGACAGCAGGGGTCGAAAAACTGTTTTTT. Its protein product is CASRPTAGVEKLFF.

The rearrangement joins TRBV6-2 or TRBV6-3 to TRBJ2-7, with TRBD2 as a possible D gene (6 bases). V lost 5 bases and J 4 bases, leaving 9 bases between the germline ends. This CDR3 is built from 12 residues. Germline V lookup: CDR1 MNHEY, CDR2 SVGEGT. The DNA for the CDR3 is TGTGCCAGCAGTAAGGGACTGTACGAGCAGTACTTC. Its translation: CASSKGLYEQYF.

The genes are TRBV6-5 and TRBJ2-7; a weak D match, TRBD2 (5 bases). Germline CDR1 reads MNHEY; CDR2 reads SVGAGI. V shed 3 bases and J shed 5 bases, with 14 bases lying between them. The CDR3 has 14 amino acids. The CDR3 protein is CASSYSGVLDEQYF. For the CDR3, the DNA is TGTGCCAGCAGTTATTCCGGGGTCTTAGACGAGCAGTACTTC.

This clone appeared a single time. The chain links TRBV20-1 to TRBJ2-2; D unclear. Germline lookup yields CDR1 DFQATT and CDR2 SNEGSKA (reference sequence). The V end was cut by 3 bases, the J end by 3 bases, with 11 bases between. This CDR3 contains 14 residues. CDR3: CSASFQRDTGELFF. CDR3 DNA: TGCAGTGCTAGTTTTCAACGGGACACCGGGGAGCTGTTTTTT.